This T cell receptor beta chain was captured by sequencing in a study of shared clonotypes between healthy human individuals. Study results and caveats: Clonotypes that were shared across a handful of donors made up approximately 5% of naive CD4 clonotypes.

At a deep level, the assay was run. Profiling relied on immunoSEQ multiplex PCR, and the TCRdb table lists in-frame clones only, not all of them. The sample includes under 2.5 million clones, roughly 92% of them seen just once. This CDR3 contains 13 residues. V was pared by 6 bases and J by 3 bases, with 11 bases between. In germline, CDR1 is SNHLY, CDR2 FYNNEI. A word on this clone: Its antigen is unidentified.

This TCR came from a man aged 18 to 30 in good health. Some clones in this sample may be carry-over from other donors' samples. The sequenced material came from naive CD4+ T cells from PBMCs. The subset was: CD45RA+ positively selected. The gene calls are TRBV2 and TRBJ1-2; weak D call: TRBD1 (5 bases). The CDR3 loop reads CASRRDGDYGYTF. The CDR3 DNA sequence: TGTGCCAGCAGAAGGGACGGGGACTATGGCTACACCTTC.